Following are 11 T cell receptor beta chains from one sample sequenced in a study of blood T cell repertoires in COVID-19. Libraries were prepared by immunoSEQ multiplex PCR; TCRdb keeps only in-frame clonotypes and omits some of them. Of around 450,000 clones listed, around 90% are singletons. The sample comprised PBMCs or T cells enriched from blood (not recorded which). The receptor source for this set is a woman aged 18-29 years who had recovered from COVID-19.

The J gene is TRBJ1-6, the V gene TRBV5-6; tentatively, D is TRBD1 (5 bases). Trimming took 2 bases from V and 4 from J, leaving 13 bases between them. The CDR3 is made up of 16 amino acids. CDR1 is SGHDT, CDR2 YYEEEE, per germline. CDR3 sequence: CASSLYGAQYNSPLHF. The CDR3 nucleotides read TGTGCCAGCAGCTTATATGGGGCCCAGTATAATTCACCCCTCCACTTT.

The V call is TRBV10-1, the J call TRBJ2-2, with unresolved D. Between the trimmed V and J ends, which lost 6 bases and 4 bases, there was a span of 9 bases. The CDR3 extends over 13 amino acids. The germline CDR1 and CDR2 sequences are WNHNN and SYGVQD (reference sequence). The chain's CDR3 is CASSLQSTGELFF. In nucleotides, the CDR3 is TGCGCCAGCAGCCTACAGAGCACCGGGGAGCTGTTTTTT.

This clone has a handful of counts. The chain is built from TRBV5-4 and TRBJ1-3; unclear D gene. This CDR3 comprises 13 residues. Germline assignment: CDR1 SGHNT and CDR2 YYREEE (reference sequence). Trimming took off 6 bases at V and 7 bases at J, with 14 bases between the two ends. CDR3 nucleotide sequence: TGTGCCAGCACCCGGGAGTTCTCTAACACCATATATTTT. Translating it yields CASTREFSNTIYF. The whole variable domain, remainder taken from reference TRBV5-4 and TRBJ1-3, is ETGVTQSPTHLIKTRGQQVTLRCSSQSGHNTVSWYQQALGQGPQFIFQYYREEENGRGNFPPRFSGLQFPNYSSELNVNALELDDSALYLCASTREFSNTIYFGEGSWLTVV.

This clone was observed a single time. This rearrangement joins TRBV3-1 (or the pseudogene TRBV3-2) to TRBJ2-5; the D is unclear. The germline V and J ends were trimmed by 1 base and 5 bases, with 5 bases remaining between them. CDR1 LGHDT and CDR2 YNNKEL come from the germline V gene (reference sequence). The CDR3 contains 12 residues. CDR3 in DNA: TGTGCCAGCAGCCAAGTTCCGGAGACCCAGTACTTC. This translates into CASSQVPETQYF.

The rearrangement links TRBV6-4 to TRBJ2-1, with 8 bases identical to TRBD2. Germline CDR1 and CDR2: MRHNA and SNTAGT. This CDR3 is built from 15 residues. V shed 4 bases and J 2 bases; nucleotides not matched to a gene: 4. In DNA, the CDR3 is TGTGCCAGCAGTGCTCAGCGGGGGCCCTACAATGAGCAGTTCTTC. Protein product: CASSAQRGPYNEQFF.

This clone was detected a few times. This chain uses TRBV28 with TRBJ1-1; TRBD1 is a possible D gene (5 bases). CDR3 length: 17 amino acids. V dropped 3 bases and J dropped 0 bases, with 17 bases sitting between them. Germline loops: CDR1 MDHEN, CDR2 SYDVKM. This chain's CDR3 is CASSFHYRQGLNTEAFF. CDR3 coding DNA: TGTGCCAGCAGTTTTCACTACCGGCAGGGCCTGAACACTGAAGCTTTCTTT. The whole variable domain, filled in from reference TRBV28 and TRBJ1-1, reads DVKVTQSSRYLVKRTGEKVFLECVQDMDHENMFWYRQDPGLGLRLIYFSYDVKMKEKGDIPEGYSVSREKKERFSLILESASTNQTSMYLCASSFHYRQGLNTEAFFGQGTRLTVV.

The chain employs TRBV7-2 and TRBJ1-6, with D perhaps TRBD1 (6 bases). Trimming shortened V by 5 bases and J by 8 bases, and 19 bases separated the two germline ends. This CDR3 contains 16 residues. Germline values: CDR1 SGHTA, CDR2 FQGNSA. CDR3: CASSPPQGLRDSPLHF. CDR3 bases: TGTGCCAGCAGCCCACCCCAGGGGCTGAGGGATTCACCCCTCCACTTT.

The CDR3 DNA reads as TGCGCCAGCAGCCAAGTTAGCCTAGCCTCGAGTCGCTCCTACAATGAGCAGTTCTTC. Amino acids: CASSQVSLASSRSYNEQFF. This chain uses TRBV4-1 with TRBJ2-1; D perhaps matches TRBD2 (5 bases). The CDR3 consists of 19 residues. Germline loops: CDR1 MGHRA, CDR2 YSYEKL. V shed 1 base and J shed 0 bases, with 19 bases lying between them.

This chain joins TRBV7-2 and TRBJ1-4, with D uncertain. Looked up from germline, CDR1 is SGHTA and CDR2 is FQGNSA. V dropped 1 base and J dropped 7 bases, with 13 bases sitting between them. The CDR3 consists of 15 residues. The CDR3 region is CASSLGFVGSEKLFF. The CDR3 bases are TGTGCCAGCAGCTTAGGATTTGTGGGGAGTGAAAAACTGTTTTTT.

This clone was seen a few times. The same CDR3 is also encoded by other DNA sequences in this sample. The chain recombines TRBV27 with TRBJ2-7; 10 bases are a match to TRBD1. The ends lost 5 bases at V and 5 bases at J; junction bases unmatched: 6. The germline V gene encodes CDR1 MNHEY and CDR2 SMNVEV (reference sequence). The CDR3 runs to 14 residues. Written as DNA, the CDR3 is TGTGCCAGCAGTCCTTCGACAGGGGGCAACGAGCAGTACTTC. This encodes CASSPSTGGNEQYF.

The rearrangement links TRBV7-2 to TRBJ2-7, with TRBD2 matching 8 bases. J was trimmed by 0 bases and V by 5 bases; bases with no gene match: 12. Germline CDR1 and CDR2: SGHTA and FQGNSA. This CDR3 has 17 amino acids. The CDR3 bases are TGTGCCAGCAGCCTCGGGGAGGCGGGGGGATACTCCTACGAGCAGTACTTC. Residues: CASSLGEAGGYSYEQYF.